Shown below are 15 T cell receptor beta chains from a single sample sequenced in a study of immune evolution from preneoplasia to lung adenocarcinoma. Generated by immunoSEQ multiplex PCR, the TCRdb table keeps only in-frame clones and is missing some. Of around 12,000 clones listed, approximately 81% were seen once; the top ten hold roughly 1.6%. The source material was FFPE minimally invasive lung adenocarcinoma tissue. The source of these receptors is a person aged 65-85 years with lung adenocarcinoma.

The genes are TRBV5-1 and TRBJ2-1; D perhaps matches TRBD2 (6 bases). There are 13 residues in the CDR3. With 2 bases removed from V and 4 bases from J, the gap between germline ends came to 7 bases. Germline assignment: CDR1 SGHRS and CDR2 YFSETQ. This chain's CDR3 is CASSFGGYNEQFF. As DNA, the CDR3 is TGCGCCAGCAGCTTTGGGGGGTACAATGAGCAGTTCTTC.

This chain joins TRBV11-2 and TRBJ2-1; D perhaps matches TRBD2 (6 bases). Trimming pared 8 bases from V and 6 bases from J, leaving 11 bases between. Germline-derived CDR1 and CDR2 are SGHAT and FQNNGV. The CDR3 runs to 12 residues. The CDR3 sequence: CASGLASNEQFF. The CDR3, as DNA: TGTGCCAGCGGTCTAGCGAGCAATGAGCAGTTCTTC.

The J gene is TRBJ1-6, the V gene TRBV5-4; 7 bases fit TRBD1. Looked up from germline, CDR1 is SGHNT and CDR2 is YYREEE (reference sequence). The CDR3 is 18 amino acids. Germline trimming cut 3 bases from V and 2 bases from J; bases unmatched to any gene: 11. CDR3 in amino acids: CASSSGLTGATYNSPLHF. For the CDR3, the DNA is TGTGCCAGCAGCTCGGGACTAACAGGGGCGACCTATAATTCACCCCTCCACTTT.

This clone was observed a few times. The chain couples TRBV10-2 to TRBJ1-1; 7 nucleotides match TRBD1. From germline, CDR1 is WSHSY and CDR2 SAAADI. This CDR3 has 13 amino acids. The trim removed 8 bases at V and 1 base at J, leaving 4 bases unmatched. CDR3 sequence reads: CASGRTGNTEAFF. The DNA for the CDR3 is TGCGCCAGCGGACGGACAGGGAACACTGAAGCTTTCTTT.

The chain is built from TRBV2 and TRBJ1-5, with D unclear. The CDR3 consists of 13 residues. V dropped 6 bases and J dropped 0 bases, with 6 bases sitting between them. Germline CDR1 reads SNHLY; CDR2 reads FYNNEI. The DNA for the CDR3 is TGTGCCAGCAGGATAACTAGCAATCAGCCCCAGCATTTT. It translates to CASRITSNQPQHF.

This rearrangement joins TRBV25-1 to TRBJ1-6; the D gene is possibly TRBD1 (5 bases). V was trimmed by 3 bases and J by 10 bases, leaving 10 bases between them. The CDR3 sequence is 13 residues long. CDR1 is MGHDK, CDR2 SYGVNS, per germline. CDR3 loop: CASSEGGRSPLHF. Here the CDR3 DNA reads TGTGCCAGCAGTGAGGGGGGGAGATCACCCCTCCACTTT.

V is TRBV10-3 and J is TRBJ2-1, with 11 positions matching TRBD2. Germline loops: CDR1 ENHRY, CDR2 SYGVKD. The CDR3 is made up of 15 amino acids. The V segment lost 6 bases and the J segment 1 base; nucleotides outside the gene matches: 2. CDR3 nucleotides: TGTGCCATCAGGTTAGCGGGAGGGTCCTACAATGAGCAGTTCTTC. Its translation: CAIRLAGGSYNEQFF.

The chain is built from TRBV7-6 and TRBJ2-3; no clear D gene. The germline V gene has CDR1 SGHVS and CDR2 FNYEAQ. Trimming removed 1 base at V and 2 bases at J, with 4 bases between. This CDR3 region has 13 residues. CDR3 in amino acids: CASSLVYTDTQYF. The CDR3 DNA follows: TGTGCCAGCAGCTTAGTTTACACAGATACGCAGTATTTT.

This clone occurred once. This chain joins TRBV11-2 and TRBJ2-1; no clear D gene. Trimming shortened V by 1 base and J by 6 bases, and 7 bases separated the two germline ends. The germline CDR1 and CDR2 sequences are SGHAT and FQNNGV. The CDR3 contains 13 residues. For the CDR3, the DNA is TGTGCCAGCAGCTTAGTAAGAGGCAATGAGCAGTTCTTC. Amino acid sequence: CASSLVRGNEQFF.

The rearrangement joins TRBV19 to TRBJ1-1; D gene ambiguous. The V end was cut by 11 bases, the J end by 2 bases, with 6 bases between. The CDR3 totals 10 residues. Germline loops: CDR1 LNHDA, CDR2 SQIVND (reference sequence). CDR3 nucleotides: TGTGCCGTGGGCAACACTGAAGCTTTCTTT. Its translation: CAVGNTEAFF.

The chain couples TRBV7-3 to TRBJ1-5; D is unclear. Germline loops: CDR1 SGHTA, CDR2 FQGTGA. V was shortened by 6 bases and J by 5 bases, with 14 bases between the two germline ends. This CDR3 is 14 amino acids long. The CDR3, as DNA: TGTGCCAGCAGAGACACAATCAGTGATCAGCCCCAGCATTTT. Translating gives CASRDTISDQPQHF.

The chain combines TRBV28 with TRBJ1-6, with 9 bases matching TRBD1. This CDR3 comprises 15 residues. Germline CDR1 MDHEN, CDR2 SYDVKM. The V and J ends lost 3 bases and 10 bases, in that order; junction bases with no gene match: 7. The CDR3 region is CASSFSGQGQSPLHF. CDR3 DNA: TGTGCCAGCAGTTTTTCGGGACAGGGCCAGTCACCCCTCCACTTT. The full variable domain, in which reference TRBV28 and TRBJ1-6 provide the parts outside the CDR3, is DVKVTQSSRYLVKRTGEKVFLECVQDMDHENMFWYRQDPGLGLRLIYFSYDVKMKEKGDIPEGYSVSREKKERFSLILESASTNQTSMYLCASSFSGQGQSPLHFGNGTRLTVT.

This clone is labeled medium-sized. The CDR3 here is CASSVEVQGTEKLFF. The CDR3 DNA reads TGTGCCAGCAGCGTAGAGGTACAGGGGACTGAAAAACTGTTTTTT. This chain links TRBV9 with TRBJ1-4; 7 bases match TRBD1. The J segment lost 7 bases and the V segment lost 0 bases, leaving 6 bases of the junction unmatched. There are 15 residues in the CDR3. Per the germline V gene, CDR1 is SGDLS and CDR2 is YYNGEE. The variable domain in full, with the rest retrieved from reference TRBV9 and TRBJ1-4, is DSGVTQTPKHLITATGQRVTLRCSPRSGDLSVYWYQQSLDQGLQFLIQYYNGEERAKGNILERFSAQQFPDLHSELNLSSLELGDSALYFCASSVEVQGTEKLFFGSGTQLSVL.

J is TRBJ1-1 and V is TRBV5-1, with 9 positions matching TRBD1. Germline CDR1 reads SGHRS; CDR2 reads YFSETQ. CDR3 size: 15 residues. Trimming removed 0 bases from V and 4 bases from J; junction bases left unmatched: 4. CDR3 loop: CASSLGGQGFTEAFF. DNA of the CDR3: TGCGCCAGCAGCTTGGGCGGACAGGGGTTCACTGAAGCTTTCTTT.

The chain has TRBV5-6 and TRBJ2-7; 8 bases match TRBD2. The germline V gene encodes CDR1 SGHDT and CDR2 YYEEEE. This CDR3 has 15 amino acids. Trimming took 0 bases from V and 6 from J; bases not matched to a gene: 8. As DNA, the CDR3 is TGTGCCAGCAGCTTGGAGCGGGGGCCCCTGCCCGAGCAGTACTTC. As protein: CASSLERGPLPEQYF. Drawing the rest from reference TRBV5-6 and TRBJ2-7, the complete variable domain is DAGVTQSPTHLIKTRGQQVTLRCSPKSGHDTVSWYQQALGQGPQFIFQYYEEEERQRGNFPDRFSGHQFPNYSSELNVNALLLGDSALYLCASSLERGPLPEQYFGPGTRLTVT.